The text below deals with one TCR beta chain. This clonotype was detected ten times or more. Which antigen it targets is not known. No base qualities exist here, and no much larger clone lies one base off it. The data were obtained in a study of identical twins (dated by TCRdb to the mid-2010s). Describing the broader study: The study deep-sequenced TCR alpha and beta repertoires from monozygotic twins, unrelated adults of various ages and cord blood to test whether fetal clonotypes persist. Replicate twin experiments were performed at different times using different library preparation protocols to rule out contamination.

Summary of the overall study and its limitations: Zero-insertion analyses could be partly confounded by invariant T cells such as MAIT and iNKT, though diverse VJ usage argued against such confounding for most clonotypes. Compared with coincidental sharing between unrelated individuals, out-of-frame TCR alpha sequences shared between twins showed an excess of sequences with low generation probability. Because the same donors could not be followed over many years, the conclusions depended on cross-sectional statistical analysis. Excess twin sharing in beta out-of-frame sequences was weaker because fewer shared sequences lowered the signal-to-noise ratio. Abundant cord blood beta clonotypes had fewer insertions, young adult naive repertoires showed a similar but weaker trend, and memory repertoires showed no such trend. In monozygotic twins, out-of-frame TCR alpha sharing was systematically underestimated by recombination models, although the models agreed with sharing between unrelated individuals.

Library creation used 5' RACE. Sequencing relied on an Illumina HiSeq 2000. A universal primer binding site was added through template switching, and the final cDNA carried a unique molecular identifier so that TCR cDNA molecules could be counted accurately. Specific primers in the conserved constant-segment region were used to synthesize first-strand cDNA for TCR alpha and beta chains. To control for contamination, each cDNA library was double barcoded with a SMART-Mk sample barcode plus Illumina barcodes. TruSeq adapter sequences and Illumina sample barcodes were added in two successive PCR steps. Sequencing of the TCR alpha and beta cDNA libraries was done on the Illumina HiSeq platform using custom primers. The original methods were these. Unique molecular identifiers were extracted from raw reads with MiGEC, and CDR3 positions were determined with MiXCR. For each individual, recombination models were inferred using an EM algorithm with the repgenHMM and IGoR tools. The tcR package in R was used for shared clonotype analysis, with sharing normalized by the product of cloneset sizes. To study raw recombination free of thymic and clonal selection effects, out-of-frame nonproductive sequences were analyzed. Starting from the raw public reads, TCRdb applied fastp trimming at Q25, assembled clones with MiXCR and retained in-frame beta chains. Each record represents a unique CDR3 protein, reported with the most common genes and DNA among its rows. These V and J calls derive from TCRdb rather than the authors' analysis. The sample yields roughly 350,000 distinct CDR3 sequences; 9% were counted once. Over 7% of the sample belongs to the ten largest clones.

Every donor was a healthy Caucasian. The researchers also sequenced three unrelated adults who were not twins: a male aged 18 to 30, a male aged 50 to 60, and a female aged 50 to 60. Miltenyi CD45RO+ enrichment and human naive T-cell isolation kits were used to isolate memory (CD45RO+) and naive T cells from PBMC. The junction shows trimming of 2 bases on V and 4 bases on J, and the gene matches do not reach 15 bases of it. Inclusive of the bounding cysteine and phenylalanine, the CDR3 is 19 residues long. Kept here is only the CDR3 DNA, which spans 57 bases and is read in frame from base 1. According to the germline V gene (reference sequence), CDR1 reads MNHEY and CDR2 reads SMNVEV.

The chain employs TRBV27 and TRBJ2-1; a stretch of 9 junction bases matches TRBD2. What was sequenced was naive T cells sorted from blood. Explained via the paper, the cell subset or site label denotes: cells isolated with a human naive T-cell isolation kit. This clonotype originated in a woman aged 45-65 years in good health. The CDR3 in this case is CASSLQGLATRGIYNEQFF. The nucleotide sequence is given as TGTGCCAGCAGTTTACAGGGACTAGCTACCCGAGGGATTTACAATGAGCAGTTCTTC.